Presented here are 26 T cell receptor beta chains from one specimen sequenced in a study of T cells expressing NK-cell markers. For each CDR3 protein, TCRdb gives one entry from its re-call of the 5' RACE reads, without DNA. Its clone listing holds hundreds of thousands of distinct CDR3 sequences. Sequencing used blood T cells: a sorted CD56 or NKG2C T cell subset, CD4+ or CD8+ T cells, or bulk PBMC T cells (not recorded which). These receptors came from a woman between 18 and 75 years old in good health.

The CDR3 loop is CASSLVKNTEAFF. The chain has TRBV5-1 and TRBJ1-1. This CDR3 is built from 13 residues. Germline CDR1 and CDR2: SGHRS and YFSETQ.

Here the CDR3 reads CASSGSTYNEQFF. The chain uses TRBV4-3 and TRBJ2-1. CDR3 size: 13 residues. Per germline, CDR1 LGHNA and CDR2 YSLEER.

The chain employs TRBV6-5 and TRBJ1-5; TCRdb's D call of TRBD1 is untestable without DNA. Per germline, CDR1 MNHEY and CDR2 SVGAGI. The CDR3 totals 16 residues. The CDR3 spells CASSFLPGRTNQPQHF.

The gene calls are TRBV9 and TRBJ1-4; with no DNA, the TCRdb D assignment of TRBD1 cannot be verified. Germline lookup yields CDR1 SGDLS and CDR2 YYNGEE. The CDR3 has 14 residues. CDR3: CASSVDDGGRKLFF.

The V call is TRBV5-6, the J call TRBJ2-3. Germline CDR1 is SGHDT and CDR2 is YYEEEE. This CDR3 contains 14 residues. CDR3 protein: CASSLVVGTDTQYF. Based on the CDR3 plus reference TRBV5-6 and TRBJ2-3, the full variable domain is DAGVTQSPTHLIKTRGQQVTLRCSPKSGHDTVSWYQQALGQGPQFIFQYYEEEERQRGNFPDRFSGHQFPNYSSELNVNALLLGDSALYLCASSLVVGTDTQYFGPGTRLTVL.

The rearrangement joins TRBV3-1 to TRBJ1-5. CDR1 is LGHDT and CDR2 is YNNKEL in the germline V gene (reference sequence). The CDR3 totals 15 residues. The CDR3 loop is CASSRGSVANQPQHF.

The V gene is TRBV28, the J gene TRBJ2-5; the D gene TCRdb calls, TRBD2, cannot be checked with no DNA. The CDR3 has 16 residues. Looked up from germline, CDR1 is MDHEN and CDR2 is SYDVKM. Here the CDR3 reads CASSGLIAGGGETQYF.

This sequence joins TRBV20-1 and TRBJ2-1; as DNA is missing, the TRBD2 call by TCRdb cannot be tested. Germline V gives CDR1 DFQATT, CDR2 SNEGSKA (reference sequence). This CDR3 has 15 amino acids. CDR3: CSADLAESSYNEQFF.

The chain recombines TRBV14 with TRBJ1-1. Germline V gene data show CDR1 as SGHDN and CDR2 as FVKESK. CDR3 length: 13 amino acids. The CDR3 region is CASSLSLANEAFF.

This chain links TRBV6-2 or TRBV6-3 with TRBJ2-7; TCRdb's D call, TRBD1, is unchecked because there is no DNA. Germline assignment: CDR1 MNHEY and CDR2 SVGEGT. CDR3 length: 14 residues. This CDR3 is CASSYGQGPYEQYF.

CDR3 sequence reads: CASRALAGGTDTQYF. The chain is built from TRBV7-9 and TRBJ2-3; the TCRdb D gene call, TRBD2, has no DNA to confirm it. The germline CDR1 and CDR2 sequences are SEHNR and FQNEAQ (reference sequence). This CDR3 comprises 15 residues.

The chain is built from TRBV12-3 or TRBV12-4 and TRBJ2-4; TCRdb outputs TRBD1, but without DNA this stays unchecked. This CDR3 has 14 residues. CDR3 loop: CASSSGGNLYIQYF.

The chain couples TRBV12-3 or TRBV12-4 to TRBJ2-3; checking the TCRdb D call of TRBD2 is not possible without DNA. This CDR3 is 17 amino acids long. The CDR3 sequence is CASSLGTLAKATDTQYF.

This CDR3 is CSVDQGPDTQYF. This chain connects TRBV29-1 to TRBJ2-3; TCRdb indicates TRBD1, and absent DNA this call remains unverified. Germline V gives CDR1 SQVTM, CDR2 ANQGSEA. This CDR3 spans 12 amino acids.

This chain uses TRBV5-4 with TRBJ1-1; TCRdb names TRBD1, which stays unverified in the absence of DNA. The CDR3 loop spans 13 amino acids. Germline-derived CDR1 and CDR2 are SGHNT and YYREEE (reference sequence). The chain's CDR3 is CASSLRITGGAFF.

The rearrangement joins TRBV4-3 to TRBJ2-2. Germline CDR1 is LGHNA and CDR2 is YSLEER. The CDR3 has 14 residues. CDR3 protein: CASSPQANTGELFF.

The chain links TRBV6-5 to TRBJ1-1. The CDR3 length is 14 residues. Germline CDR1 and CDR2: MNHEY and SVGAGI. The chain's CDR3 is CASSYRGLGTATFF.

The CDR3 reads CSVDVGNIQYF. This rearrangement joins TRBV29-1 to TRBJ2-4. The germline gives CDR1 SQVTM, CDR2 ANQGSEA. The CDR3 loop spans 11 amino acids.

This chain links TRBV20-1 with TRBJ2-1; TCRdb proposes TRBD2, but this gene call is untestable without DNA. CDR1 and CDR2 from the germline V gene are DFQATT and SNEGSKA (reference sequence). The CDR3 has 15 amino acids. CDR3 in amino acids: CSARSGSGRSNEQFF.

J is TRBJ1-2 and V is TRBV12-3 or TRBV12-4. This CDR3 region has 14 residues. CDR3 sequence: CASSHRLLRYGYTF.

The chain links TRBV5-1 to TRBJ2-7; the D call from TCRdb, TRBD1, cannot be confirmed without DNA. The V gene's germline CDR1 is SGHRS and CDR2 YFSETQ. This CDR3 is built from 15 residues. CDR3 amino acids: CASSLVWGPSYEQYF.

The V call is TRBV7-2, the J call TRBJ2-5; the TCRdb D gene call, TRBD1, has no DNA to confirm it. The CDR3 runs to 15 residues. CDR1 and CDR2 from the germline V gene are SGHTA and FQGNSA. CDR3 sequence reads: CASSLARTGGETQYF. Using reference TRBV7-2 and TRBJ2-5 for the parts outside the CDR3, the full variable domain is GAGVSQSPSNKVTEKGKDVELRCDPISGHTALYWYRQSLGQGLEFLIYFQGNSAPDKSGLPSDRFSAERTGGSVSTLTIQRTQQEDSAVYLCASSLARTGGETQYFGPGTRLLVL.

J is TRBJ2-5 and V is TRBV10-3; the TCRdb call, TRBD1, lacks DNA for checking. The CDR3 is 13 amino acids. In germline, CDR1 is ENHRY, CDR2 SYGVKD. The chain's CDR3 is CAIRETGTETQYF.

V is TRBV5-6 and J is TRBJ2-7; TCRdb designates TRBD1, a call that cannot be tested without DNA. This CDR3 is 14 amino acids long. Germline V gene data show CDR1 as SGHDT and CDR2 as YYEEEE. The CDR3 reads CASSPRQGNYEQYF.

The chain couples TRBV5-1 to TRBJ2-3; without DNA, the TCRdb call of TRBD2 cannot be checked. The CDR3 runs to 13 residues. CDR1 and CDR2 (germline): SGHRS, YFSETQ. The CDR3 spells CASSFGGADTQYF.

The chain has TRBV7-2 and TRBJ1-5. This CDR3 is 14 amino acids long. Per germline, CDR1 SGHTA and CDR2 FQGNSA. The CDR3 loop is CASSLAVRTQPQHF.